Only a few counts were recorded for the clone carrying this T cell receptor beta chain. Its target is not known. Using immunoSEQ multiplex PCR, the repertoire was profiled, and TCRdb retains in-frame clones only, with some absent. The table lists about 22,000 clones, about 75% of them singletons. This entry belongs to a study of vaccination effects on CD4 cells after COVID-19. Overall study results and limits: Late post-vaccination, clones induced by infection and those induced by vaccine underwent marked clonal contraction.

The CDR3 consists of 14 residues. V lost 5 bases to trimming and J lost 4 bases, with 9 bases between them. The germline V gene encodes CDR1 SGHTA and CDR2 FQGNSA. Antigen-specific CD4+ T cells expanded by the ViraFEST assay with viral peptide pools were then sequenced. Following culture for approximately ten days, CD4+ T cells were isolated. Vaccine recipients lacked prior SARS-CoV-2 infection and had negative nucleocapsid antibodies. PBMC were cultured at around 2 million per well with roughly 9.7 IU/ml IL-2 and 10 ug/ml peptides. The sequenced sample was CD4+ T cells from PBMCs cultured with HCoV-NL63 spike peptides, obtained before COVID-19 vaccination. This clonotype was sampled from a human donor who received a COVID-19 vaccine. The V and J genes are TRBV7-2 and TRBJ1-6; D gene uncertain. CDR3: CASSATTYNSPLHF. In DNA form, the CDR3 reads TGTGCCAGCAGCGCTACGACTTATAATTCACCCCTCCACTTT.